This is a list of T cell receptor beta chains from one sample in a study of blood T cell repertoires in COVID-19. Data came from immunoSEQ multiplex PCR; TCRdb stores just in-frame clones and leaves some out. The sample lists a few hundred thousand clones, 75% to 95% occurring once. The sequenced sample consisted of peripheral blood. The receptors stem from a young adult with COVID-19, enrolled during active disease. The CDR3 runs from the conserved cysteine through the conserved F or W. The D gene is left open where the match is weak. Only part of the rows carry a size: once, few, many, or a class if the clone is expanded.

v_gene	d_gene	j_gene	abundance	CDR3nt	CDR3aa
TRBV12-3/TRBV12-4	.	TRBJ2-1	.	TGTGCCAGCAGTTTCGTGTTTGAGCAGTTCTTC	CASSFVFEQFF
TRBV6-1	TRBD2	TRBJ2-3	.	TGTGCCAGCAGTGAAGCGGGGGGGGTTAGCACAGATACGCAGTATTTT	CASSEAGGVSTDTQYF
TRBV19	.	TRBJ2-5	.	TGTGCCAGTAGTATAGGGCGGGAAGGGACCCAGTACTTC	CASSIGREGTQYF
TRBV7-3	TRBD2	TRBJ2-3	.	TGTGCCAGCAGCCCAGGGGGTAGCGGGAGTTTCACAGATACGCAGTATTTT	CASSPGGSGSFTDTQYF
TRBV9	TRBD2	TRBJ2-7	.	TGTGCCAGCAGTGGGACTAGCGGCTACGAGCAGTACTTC	CASSGTSGYEQYF
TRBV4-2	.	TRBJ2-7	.	TGTGCCAGCAGCCAAGAACTAGCAACTTCCTACGAGCAGTACTTC	CASSQELATSYEQYF
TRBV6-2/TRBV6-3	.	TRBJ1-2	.	TGTGCCAGCAGTTACTCAGCCGGCTACACCTTC	CASSYSAGYTF
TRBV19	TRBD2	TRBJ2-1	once	TGTGCCAGTAGTATTTCTAGCGGGACCTACAATGAGCAGTTCTTC	CASSISSGTYNEQFF
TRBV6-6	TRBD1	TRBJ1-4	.	TGTGCCAGCATCCGAAGGACAGGAGGAAGAGAAAAACTGTTTTTT	CASIRRTGGREKLFF
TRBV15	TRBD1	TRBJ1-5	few	TGTGCCACCACCGACAGGGCCAATCAGCCCCAGCATTTT	CATTDRANQPQHF
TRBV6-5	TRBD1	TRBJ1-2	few	TGTGCCAGCGGGACAGGGGGGACCAACTATGGCTACACCTTC	CASGTGGTNYGYTF
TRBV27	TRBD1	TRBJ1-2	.	TGTGCCAGCAGTTTCGACAGGGGCGGCGGCTACACCTTC	CASSFDRGGGYTF
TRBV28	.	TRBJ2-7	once	TGTGCCAGCAGGGCCGACAAGAGCTACGAGCAGTACTTC	CASRADKSYEQYF
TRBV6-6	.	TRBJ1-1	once	TGTGCCAGCAGCGCACAGGTCAACACTGAAGCTTTCTTT	CASSAQVNTEAFF
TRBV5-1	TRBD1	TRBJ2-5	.	TGCGCCAGCAGCATACAGGGGGCCCAAGAGACCCAGTACTTC	CASSIQGAQETQYF
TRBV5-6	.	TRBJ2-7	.	TGTGCCAGCAGCGCGGGACCTGCCTACGAGCAGTACTTC	CASSAGPAYEQYF
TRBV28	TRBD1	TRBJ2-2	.	TGTGCCAGCAGTCAAGGGACAGGGGGTCGCGGGGAGCTGTTTTTT	CASSQGTGGRGELFF
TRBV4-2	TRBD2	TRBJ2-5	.	TGTGCCAGCAGCCAAGGGGGGGGACTTCCCCAGTACTTC	CASSQGGGLPQYF
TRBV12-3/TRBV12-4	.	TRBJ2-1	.	TGTGCCAGCAGTCCGCCCGGTGAGCAGTTCTTC	CASSPPGEQFF
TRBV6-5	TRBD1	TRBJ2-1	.	TGTGCCAGCAGTTACGCAGGGGGAATCTACAATGAGCAGTTCTTC	CASSYAGGIYNEQFF
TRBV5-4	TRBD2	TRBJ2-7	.	TGTGCCAGCAGCTTGGGCTTAGCGGGGGACTACGAGCAGTACTTC	CASSLGLAGDYEQYF
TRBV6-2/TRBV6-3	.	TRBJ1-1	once	TGTGCCAGCAGTGACCCGGGGGACACTGAAGCTTTCTTT	CASSDPGDTEAFF
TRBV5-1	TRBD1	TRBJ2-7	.	TGCGCCAGCAGCTTTGGTGGCAGGGGGTCCGACGAGCAGTACTTC	CASSFGGRGSDEQYF
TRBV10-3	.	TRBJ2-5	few	TGTGCCATCAGTGAGTCGAAGGCTCGCGGGGAGACCCAGTACTTC	CAISESKARGETQYF
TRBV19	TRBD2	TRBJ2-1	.	TGTGCCAGTAGTATAGGTTCTAGCGGCTCCTACAATGAGCAGTTCTTC	CASSIGSSGSYNEQFF
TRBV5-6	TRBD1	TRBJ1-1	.	TGTGCCAGCGCTGAGACAGGGAAGACTGAAGCTTTCTTT	CASAETGKTEAFF
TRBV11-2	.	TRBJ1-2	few	TGTGCCAGCAGCTTAGGGACGGGGAACTATGGCTACACCTTC	CASSLGTGNYGYTF
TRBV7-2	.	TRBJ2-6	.	TGTGCCAGCAGTCAGTTAGCCACTGGGGCCAACGTCCTGACTTTC	CASSQLATGANVLTF
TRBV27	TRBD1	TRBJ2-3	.	TGTGCCAGCAGTGCACAGGGGCTTAGCACAGATACGCAGTATTTT	CASSAQGLSTDTQYF
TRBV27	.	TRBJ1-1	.	TGTGCCAGCAGTTTAAGGGCAGGGTACATGAACACTGAAGCTTTCTTT	CASSLRAGYMNTEAFF